Sequencing of this T cell receptor beta chain was carried out in a study of beta chain features in type 1 diabetes. Background on the study: There were 107,917,701 sorted cells examined across all samples.

Germline V gene sequence: CDR1 SNHLY, CDR2 FYNNEI. The junction had 8 bases not matched to a gene; V was cut back by 6 bases and J by 4 bases. This CDR3 has 15 residues. Investigators reverse transcribed all isolated RNA, so they sequenced expressed TCRB transcripts. The repertoire was sequenced with immunoSEQ multiplex PCR; TCRdb's copy has only in-frame clones and lacks some. This table holds around 310,000 clones, about 11% found once. Sequencing was carried out using naive CD4+ T cells from blood. This receptor was taken from a woman under 40 in good health. The gene calls are TRBV2 and TRBJ2-7, with 11 bases fitting TRBD2. The CDR3 here is CASRTTGLAEYEQYF. The CDR3, as DNA: TGTGCCAGCAGAACAACGGGACTAGCGGAATACGAGCAGTACTTC.